The present entry profiles one T cell receptor (beta chain) with its context. V was pared by 3 bases and J by 5 bases, with 7 bases between. CDR3 length: 12 residues. Germline CDR1 MGHRA, CDR2 YSYEKL. The table came from immunoSEQ multiplex PCR; TCRdb's copy has only in-frame clones and leaves some out. The sample holds some 120,000 clones, 90% seen once. The data stem from a study of blood T cell repertoires in COVID-19. This TCR came from a man aged 60-69 years with COVID-19, enrolled during active disease. The chain joins TRBV4-1 to TRBJ1-1; D is undetermined. Sequences were obtained from peripheral blood. The DNA of the CDR3 is TGCGCCAGCAGCCACCCTTTGACTGAAGCTTTCTTT. As protein: CASSHPLTEAFF.